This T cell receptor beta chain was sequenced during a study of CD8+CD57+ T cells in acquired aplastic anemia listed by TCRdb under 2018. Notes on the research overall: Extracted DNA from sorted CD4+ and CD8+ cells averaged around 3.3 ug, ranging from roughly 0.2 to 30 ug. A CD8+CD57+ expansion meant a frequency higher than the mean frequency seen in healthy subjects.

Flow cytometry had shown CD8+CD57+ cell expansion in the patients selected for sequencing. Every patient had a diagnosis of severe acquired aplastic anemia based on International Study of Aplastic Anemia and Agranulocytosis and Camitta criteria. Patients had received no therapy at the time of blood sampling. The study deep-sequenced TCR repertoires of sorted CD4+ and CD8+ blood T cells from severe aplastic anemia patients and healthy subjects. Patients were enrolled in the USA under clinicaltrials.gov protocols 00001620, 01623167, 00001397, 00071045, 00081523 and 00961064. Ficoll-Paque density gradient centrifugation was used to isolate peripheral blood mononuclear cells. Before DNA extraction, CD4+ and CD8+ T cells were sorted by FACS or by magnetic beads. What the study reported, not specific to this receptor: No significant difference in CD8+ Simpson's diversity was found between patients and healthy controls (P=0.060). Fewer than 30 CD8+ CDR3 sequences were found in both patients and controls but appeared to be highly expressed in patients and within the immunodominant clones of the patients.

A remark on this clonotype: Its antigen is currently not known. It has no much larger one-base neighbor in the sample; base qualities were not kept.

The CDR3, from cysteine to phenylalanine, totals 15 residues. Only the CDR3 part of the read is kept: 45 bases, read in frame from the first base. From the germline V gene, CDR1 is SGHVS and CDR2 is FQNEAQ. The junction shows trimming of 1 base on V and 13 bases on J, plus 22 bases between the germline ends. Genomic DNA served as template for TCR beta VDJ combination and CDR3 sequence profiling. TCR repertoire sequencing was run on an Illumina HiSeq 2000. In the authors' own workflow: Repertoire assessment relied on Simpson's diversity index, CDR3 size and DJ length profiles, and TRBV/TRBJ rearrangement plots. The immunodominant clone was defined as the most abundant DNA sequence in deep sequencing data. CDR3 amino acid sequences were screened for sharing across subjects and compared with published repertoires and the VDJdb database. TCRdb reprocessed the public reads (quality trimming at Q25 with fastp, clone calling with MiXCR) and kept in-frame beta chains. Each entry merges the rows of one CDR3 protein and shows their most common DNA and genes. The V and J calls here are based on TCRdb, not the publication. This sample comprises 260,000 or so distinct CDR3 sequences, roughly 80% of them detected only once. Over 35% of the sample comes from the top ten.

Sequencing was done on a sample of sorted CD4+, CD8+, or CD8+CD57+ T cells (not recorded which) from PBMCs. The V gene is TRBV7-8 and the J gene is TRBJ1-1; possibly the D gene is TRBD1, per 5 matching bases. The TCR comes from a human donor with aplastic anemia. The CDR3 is CASSLDVGPDTQYFF. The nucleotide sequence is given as TGTGCCAGCAGCTTAGATGTGGGACCCGATACTCAGTATTTCTTT. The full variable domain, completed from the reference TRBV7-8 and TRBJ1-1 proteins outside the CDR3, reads GAGVSQSPRYKVAKRGQDVALRCDPISGHVSLFWYQQALGQGPEFLTYFQNEAQLDKSGLPSDRFFAERPEGSVSTLKIQRTQQEDSAVYLCASSLDVGPDTQYFFGQGTRLTVV.